This entry lists 30 T cell receptor beta chains sequenced from one sample in a study of blood T cell repertoires in COVID-19. Sequencing was performed with immunoSEQ multiplex PCR; in TCRdb, only in-frame clones are kept and a portion is missing. The sample records more than 120,000 clones, around 89% being singletons. Material for sequencing was peripheral blood. The receptors stem from a human donor in a cohort sampled during active COVID-19.

The V and J genes are TRBV24-1 and TRBJ2-2; no definite D call. Germline V gives CDR1 KGHDR, CDR2 SFDVKD. The CDR3 is 14 amino acids. V shed 2 bases and J shed 1 base, with 4 bases lying between them. The CDR3 DNA is TGTGCCACCAGTGATTACGGGAACACCGGGGAGCTGTTTTTT. This translates into CATSDYGNTGELFF.

V gene TRBV9 combines with J gene TRBJ2-2; possibly TRBD2 for D (5 bases). This CDR3 contains 15 residues. The ends were cut back, 4 bases at V and 1 base at J, with 11 bases in the middle. Germline CDR1 is SGDLS and CDR2 is YYNGEE. This chain's CDR3 is CASSPSEGNTGELFF. CDR3 bases: TGTGCCAGCAGCCCTTCTGAGGGGAACACCGGGGAGCTGTTTTTT.

The rearrangement links TRBV2 to TRBJ2-3; the match to TRBD1 covers 8 bases. The CDR3 contains 14 residues. Unmatched junction bases numbered 8, after V lost 6 bases and J lost 6 bases. Germline V gives CDR1 SNHLY, CDR2 FYNNEI. The CDR3 sequence: CASRAGTGADTQYF. CDR3 sequence (DNA): TGTGCCAGCAGGGCCGGGACAGGAGCGGATACGCAGTATTTT.

This clone occurred a few times. V and J are TRBV30 and TRBJ2-7; TRBD1 agrees at 7 bases. CDR3 length equals 15 residues. V shed 4 bases, J shed 4 bases, and the junction held 13 bases outside the gene matches. Germline V CDR1 and CDR2: GTSNPN, SVGIG (reference sequence). CDR3 sequence (DNA): TGTGCCTGGAAAATCAAAGGACAGGACTTTTACGAGCAGTACTTC. It encodes CAWKIKGQDFYEQYF.

The V and J genes are TRBV6-5 and TRBJ1-2, with a possible D match to TRBD1 (6 bases). Germline V CDR1 and CDR2: MNHEY, SVGAGI. The length of the CDR3 is 15 residues. The V end was cut by 5 bases, the J end by 8 bases, with 21 bases between. This CDR3 is CASSTSTGGRQGYTF. The CDR3 DNA is TGTGCCAGCAGTACCTCGACAGGCGGAAGGCAAGGCTACACCTTC.

This clone was seen once. The chain carries TRBV19 and TRBJ2-7; 8 nucleotides align to TRBD1. Germline CDR1 reads LNHDA; CDR2 reads SQIVND (reference sequence). The CDR3 covers 15 residues. V lost 5 bases, J lost 5 bases, and 11 bases stayed unmatched. The chain's CDR3 is CASSLRTGWGDEQYF. CDR3 bases: TGTGCCAGTAGTCTCCGGACAGGGTGGGGGGACGAGCAGTACTTC.

The table lists this clone with a count of one. The J gene is TRBJ1-4, the V gene TRBV10-2; no clear D. CDR1 is WSHSY, CDR2 SAAADI, per germline. This CDR3 is built from 13 residues. The V end lost 3 bases, the J end lost 7 bases, and 9 bases lay between the germline ends. The CDR3 nucleotides read TGCGCCAGCAGTGATACACCGGGTGAAAAACTGTTTTTT. It codes for CASSDTPGEKLFF.

The V and J genes are TRBV9 and TRBJ1-2, with D maybe TRBD1 (6 bases). The CDR3 runs 14 residues. Trimming shortened V by 0 bases and J by 2 bases, and 8 bases separated the two germline ends. Germline V gene lookup returns CDR1 SGDLS and CDR2 YYNGEE. Here the CDR3 DNA reads TGTGCCAGCAGCGTAGATCAGGGGAACTATGGCTACACCTTC. Its protein product is CASSVDQGNYGYTF.

CDR3 sequence (DNA): TGTGCCAGCAGCGTAGAGCGGGGGGGCGGCGCAGATACGCAGTATTTT. Translated, it gives CASSVERGGGADTQYF. This chain uses TRBV9 with TRBJ2-3; 10 bases map to TRBD2. The junction had 5 bases not matched to a gene; V was cut back by 0 bases and J by 4 bases. Germline V CDR1 and CDR2: SGDLS, YYNGEE. The CDR3 length is 16 residues.

The chain carries TRBV5-1 and TRBJ1-4; 11 bases map to TRBD1. Per the germline V gene, CDR1 is SGHRS and CDR2 is YFSETQ. Trimming at V came to 3 bases and at J to 3 bases, leaving 1 base not matched to a gene. The CDR3 extends over 15 amino acids. CDR3 in DNA: TGCGCCAGCAGCTCGGGACAGGGGGCTAATGAAAAACTGTTTTTT. This encodes CASSSGQGANEKLFF.

The table lists this clone with many counts. The V gene is TRBV7-6, the J gene TRBJ2-1; 13 nucleotides align to TRBD2. CDR1 and CDR2 from the germline V gene are SGHVS and FNYEAQ. Trimming at V came to 1 base and at J to 2 bases, leaving 5 bases not matched to a gene. This CDR3 spans 18 amino acids. The CDR3 nucleotides read TGTGCCAGCAGCTTAGGGATACTAGCGGGGGGGCCCTACAATGAGCAGTTCTTC. This codes for CASSLGILAGGPYNEQFF. Filled out from reference TRBV7-6 and TRBJ2-1, the complete variable domain reads GAGVSQSPRYKVTKRGQDVALRCDPISGHVSLYWYRQALGQGPEFLTYFNYEAQQDKSGLPNDRFSAERPEGSISTLTIQRTEQRDSAMYRCASSLGILAGGPYNEQFFGPGTRLTVL.

This clone showed up just a few times. J is TRBJ1-1 and V is TRBV7-9; TRBD1 might be the D (5 bases). This CDR3 spans 14 amino acids. Germline assignment: CDR1 SEHNR and CDR2 FQNEAQ (reference sequence). V was cut by 2 bases and J by 4 bases, with 11 bases left in between. Written as DNA, the CDR3 is TGTGCCAGCAGCTTACAGGGTGGTGGCACTGAAGCTTTCTTT. Translating it yields CASSLQGGGTEAFF.

The chain carries TRBV2 and TRBJ2-5; D unresolved. Germline lookup yields CDR1 SNHLY and CDR2 FYNNEI. Trimming took 1 base from V and 2 from J, leaving 8 bases between them. This CDR3 has 14 residues. DNA for the CDR3: TGTGCCAGCAGTGAAGAATGGCCTCAAGAGACCCAGTACTTC. It specifies CASSEEWPQETQYF.

The J gene is TRBJ2-5, the V gene TRBV7-9; unclear D gene. Germline V lookup: CDR1 SEHNR, CDR2 FQNEAQ (reference sequence). V gave up 5 bases and J gave up 1 base, with 11 bases separating them. This CDR3 is built from 14 residues. The CDR3 DNA reads as TGTGCCAGCAGCAACGACATCTTCCAAGAGACCCAGTACTTC. Its translation is CASSNDIFQETQYF.

The gene calls are TRBV7-9 and TRBJ1-3; a weak D match, TRBD1 (5 bases). Per germline, CDR1 SEHNR and CDR2 FQNEAQ (reference sequence). V shed 4 bases and J shed 4 bases, with 14 bases lying between them. The CDR3 contains 15 residues. The CDR3 sequence: CASSSGPSGGNTIYF. The CDR3 bases are TGTGCCAGCAGCTCCGGCCCTTCAGGGGGAAACACCATATATTTT.

This sequence joins TRBV24-1 and TRBJ1-4; TRBD1 might be the D (5 bases). Trimming left V 0 bases short and J 10 bases short, with 8 bases between. Germline V gene lookup returns CDR1 KGHDR and CDR2 SFDVKD. The CDR3 is made up of 13 amino acids. The CDR3: CATSDLTTGKLFF. In DNA form, the CDR3 reads TGTGCCACCAGTGATTTGACCACAGGAAAACTGTTTTTT.

V is TRBV29-1 and J is TRBJ2-7; no clear D. This CDR3 region has 11 residues. V was clipped by 4 bases and J by 2 bases, with 6 bases between them. Germline values: CDR1 SQVTM, CDR2 ANQGSEA. CDR3 nucleotide sequence: TGCAGCGTTGGGCAAACCTACGAGCAGTACTTC. It yields the protein CSVGQTYEQYF.

The chain has TRBV6-5 and TRBJ2-1; 7 bases are a match to TRBD1. V shed 2 bases, J shed 6 bases, and the junction held 10 bases outside the gene matches. The CDR3 is 16 amino acids. Germline V gene lookup returns CDR1 MNHEY and CDR2 SVGAGI. The CDR3 sequence is CASSYVSDRVGNEQFF. DNA of the CDR3: TGTGCCAGCAGTTACGTAAGCGACAGGGTTGGCAATGAGCAGTTCTTC.

This clone was counted a single time. The chain uses TRBV12-3 or TRBV12-4 and TRBJ2-7; D is uncertain. There are 12 residues in the CDR3. Trimming took 9 bases from V and 2 from J, leaving 11 bases between them. The DNA for the CDR3 is TGTGCCAGTAGCTTGGCACCCTACGAGCAGTACTTC. Its translation is CASSLAPYEQYF.

The rearrangement joins TRBV3-1 (or the pseudogene TRBV3-2) to TRBJ2-7, with 8 nucleotides matching TRBD1. The length of the CDR3 is 14 residues. Losses at the gene ends were 3 bases for V and 3 bases for J; bases not matched to a gene: 4. Per germline, CDR1 LGHDT and CDR2 YNNKEL (reference sequence). The CDR3 bases are TGTGCCAGCAGCCAGCTGACAGGGGACTACGAGCAGTACTTC. This sequence encodes CASSQLTGDYEQYF.

The V gene is TRBV4-3, the J gene TRBJ2-5, with TRBD2 as a possible D gene (7 bases). Between the trimmed V and J ends, which lost 1 base and 5 bases, there was a span of 14 bases. The CDR3 totals 15 residues. Germline values: CDR1 LGHNA, CDR2 YSLEER. The CDR3 here is CASSQAGGAGETQYF. The CDR3 coding sequence is TGCGCCAGCAGCCAAGCTGGGGGGGCGGGGGAGACCCAGTACTTC.

The chain employs TRBV7-9 and TRBJ1-4, with 10 bases aligning to TRBD1. Germline V gene data show CDR1 as SEHNR and CDR2 as FQNEAQ (reference sequence). This CDR3 is built from 16 residues. With V trimmed by 5 bases and J by 8 bases, 11 bases remained unmatched. CDR3 sequence: CASSRDRGPRGEKLFF. The CDR3 coding sequence is TGTGCCAGCAGCCGGGACAGGGGACCCCGGGGGGAAAAACTGTTTTTT. The full variable domain, its missing parts supplied by reference TRBV7-9 and TRBJ1-4, is DTGVSQNPRHKITKRGQNVTFRCDPISEHNRLYWYRQTLGQGPEFLTYFQNEAQLEKSRLLSDRFSAERPKGSFSTLEIQRTEQGDSAMYLCASSRDRGPRGEKLFFGSGTQLSVL.

Note on this clone: The sample has other DNA sequences that encode this CDR3 too. V and J are TRBV18 and TRBJ1-2, with D uncertain. V shed 0 bases and J shed 0 bases, with 8 bases lying between them. This CDR3 contains 15 residues. Germline CDR1 reads KGHSH; CDR2 reads LQKENI. Here the CDR3 reads CASSPPLIANYGYTF. Here the CDR3 DNA reads TGTGCCAGCTCACCACCCCTAATAGCTAACTATGGCTACACCTTC.

The chain combines TRBV24-1 with TRBJ2-2; 8 nucleotides line up with TRBD2. This CDR3 has 15 amino acids. The germline V gene has CDR1 KGHDR and CDR2 SFDVKD. J was trimmed by 4 bases and V by 3 bases; bases with no gene match: 3. CDR3 DNA: TGTGCCACCAGTGATCGAACTAGCGGCACCGGGGAGCTGTTTTTT. This sequence encodes CATSDRTSGTGELFF.

The chain links TRBV18 to TRBJ2-1; no clear D. This CDR3 is built from 12 residues. Trimming removed 2 bases from V and 8 bases from J, with 7 bases in between. From germline, CDR1 is KGHSH and CDR2 LQKENI. Here the CDR3 DNA reads TGTGCCAGCTCACCAGTCCGGGATGAGCAGTTCTTC. Protein product: CASSPVRDEQFF.

The chain has TRBV3-1 (or the pseudogene TRBV3-2) and TRBJ2-3; 7 nucleotides agree with TRBD1. The CDR3 is 14 amino acids. Germline V gene lookup returns CDR1 LGHDT and CDR2 YNNKEL (reference sequence). V gave up 4 bases and J gave up 4 bases; unmatched junction bases: 5. Here the CDR3 DNA reads TGTGCCAGCAGCCCGCGACAGGGCTCAGATACGCAGTATTTT. The encoded protein is CASSPRQGSDTQYF.

The rearrangement uses TRBV6-2 or TRBV6-3 and TRBJ2-3; D remains ambiguous. This CDR3 has 12 residues. The germline V and J ends were trimmed by 5 bases and 2 bases, with 5 bases remaining between them. The germline gives CDR1 MNHEY, CDR2 SVGEGT. As DNA, the CDR3 is TGTGCCAGCAGTAGCACCACAGATACGCAGTATTTT. Protein product: CASSSTTDTQYF.

The CDR3 coding sequence is TGCGCCAGCAGCTTTATAGCGGGGGGCTCAGATACGCAGTATTTT. As protein: CASSFIAGGSDTQYF. V is TRBV5-1 and J is TRBJ2-3, with TRBD2 matching over 10 bases. CDR1 and CDR2 (germline): SGHRS, YFSETQ. The V and J ends lost 2 bases and 4 bases, in that order; junction bases with no gene match: 4. The CDR3 runs to 15 residues.

V usage is TRBV7-8 and J usage is TRBJ2-7; 10 nucleotides match TRBD1. With 5 bases clipped from V and 2 bases from J, the junction kept 6 bases outside the gene matches. The CDR3 consists of 15 residues. Germline CDR1 SGHVS, CDR2 FQNEAQ. CDR3: CASSPRDRGTYEQYF. Written as DNA, the CDR3 is TGTGCCAGCAGCCCCCGGGACAGGGGAACCTACGAGCAGTACTTC.

Turning to this clone: A much more abundant neighbour one base away suggests this may be a read error. V and J are TRBV6-5 and TRBJ1-1, with a tentative D call TRBD1 (6 bases). CDR3 size: 13 residues. The germline V gene has CDR1 MNHEY and CDR2 SVGAGI. The V and J ends lost 4 bases and 1 base respectively, with 7 bases between them. CDR3 in amino acids: CASSLGQNTEAFF. CDR3 nucleotide sequence: TGTGCCAGCAGTTTGGGACAGAACACTGAAGCTTTCTTT.